This T cell receptor (beta chain) was identified during a study of cytomegalovirus exposure and HLA in healthy donors. General observations from the study: HLA alleles were associated with around 17,000 TCR beta sequences in a later analysis at 0.05 false discovery rate. A later analysis appeared to link common viral pathogens to several of the most significant clusters.

J lost 7 bases, V lost 3 bases, and 9 bases had no gene match. The CDR3 consists of 15 residues. Germline V CDR1 and CDR2: SNHLY, FYNNEI. Comments on this clone: Its antigen remains unidentified.

Primers for the PCR totalled 60 Vbeta and 13 Jbeta. Here immunoSEQ multiplex PCR was the method, and the copy in TCRdb shows in-frame clones only, minus some. The sample carries 97,000 or so clones, about 69% recorded once. No record exists of this donor's CMV serostatus. Sequences were obtained from PBMCs. This TCR was recovered from a human donor in good health. The gene calls are TRBV2 and TRBJ1-5, with TRBD1 matching 7 bases. The CDR3 DNA reads TGTGCCAGCAGTGAGTACAGGGGAACGGGGCAGCCCCAGCATTTT. Encoded protein: CASSEYRGTGQPQHF.